This entry describes one T cell receptor (beta chain). Its target is not known. The data were produced by immunoSEQ multiplex PCR, yet TCRdb's version contains in-frame clones alone and is incomplete. Of around 100,000 clones in the sample, around 90% were seen once. The trim removed 5 bases at V and 2 bases at J, leaving 9 bases unmatched. The CDR3 is 15 amino acids. Germline assignment: CDR1 SQVTM and CDR2 ANQGSEA. The source of the sample is a study of T cell responses to AZD1222 COVID-19 vaccine. Study-wide points: Close to half of spike-specific TCRs reportedly recognize unmutated variant regions. Breadth and depth of Spike-specific TCRs rose after two AZD1222 doses.

Here the sequenced sample was peripheral blood, taken on day 0 of AZD1222 vaccination. The chain couples TRBV29-1 to TRBJ1-1, with TRBD1 identical over 9 bases. The sequence was obtained from an adult in good health. DNA of the CDR3: TGCAGCGTTCGGGACAGGGACCATCCCAACACTGAAGCTTTCTTT. Translated: CSVRDRDHPNTEAFF.